This T cell receptor (beta chain) appears in the sequencing data of a study of control samples from healthy donors and cancer patients. The germline V gene encodes CDR1 SGHNT and CDR2 YYREEE (reference sequence). Germline trimming cut 3 bases from V and 4 bases from J; bases unmatched to any gene: 4. The CDR3 length is 16 residues. The assay was immunoSEQ multiplex PCR, and TCRdb's table has in-frame clones only and misses some. Here the sample spans about 25,000 clones, 70% to 90% being singletons. V usage is TRBV5-4 and J usage is TRBJ2-5; 15 bases map to TRBD2. The sequenced sample consisted of PBMCs. The sequence was obtained from a woman aged 60 to 75 with head and neck cancer. CDR3 in DNA: TGTGCCAGCAGCTACGGACTAGCGGGAGGGATAGAGACCCAGTACTTC. Translating gives CASSYGLAGGIETQYF.